The rows below give T cell receptor beta chains drawn from one sample of a study of T cell repertoires in cytomegalovirus infection. The antigens these receptors bind are not known. TCRdb analysed the reads with MiXCR anew, one entry per CDR3 protein. The sample includes 570,000 or so distinct CDR3 sequences, roughly 42% of them seen just once. The sequencing used cultured PBMCs, collected from culture after CMV antigen stimulation. Receptors originate from a human donor in good health (CMV status not recorded). Some clones in this sample may be carry-over from other donors' samples. The CDR3 runs from the conserved cysteine through the conserved F or W. A D gene is named only where the DNA matches it firmly. A clone size is listed for some rows: how often the clone was seen (once, few, many), or a class if it is expanded.

clone size	J gene	D gene	V gene	CDR3 protein	CDR3 DNA
-	TRBJ2-6	-	TRBV2	CASRAAGSGANVLTF	TGTGCCAGCAGGGCCGCGGGCTCTGGGGCCAACGTCCTGACTTTC
-	TRBJ2-3	TRBD1	TRBV5-4	CASSRQGRTTDTQYF	TGTGCCAGCAGTCGACAGGGGAGGACCACAGATACGCAGTATTTT
-	TRBJ2-7	-	TRBV11-2	CASSWSEEYEQYF	TGTGCCAGCAGCTGGAGTGAAGAGTACGAGCAGTACTTC
few	TRBJ2-1	TRBD2	TRBV7-6	CASTKGGLGVEQFF	TGTGCCAGCACCAAGGGGGGACTAGGCGTGGAGCAGTTCTTC
many	TRBJ2-1	TRBD1	TRBV7-3	CASSLWGQVNEQFF	TGTGCCAGCAGCTTATGGGGACAGGTCAATGAGCAGTTCTTC
-	TRBJ1-5	-	TRBV10-3	CAISESGAGRQPQHF	TGTGCCATCAGTGAGTCTGGGGCAGGGCGTCAGCCCCAGCATTTT
-	TRBJ2-1	-	TRBV28	CARYLVARNEQFF	TGTGCCAGGTACCTCGTGGCTAGGAATGAGCAGTTCTTC
few	TRBJ1-5	-	TRBV28	CASSSSFGVNQPQHF	TGTGCCAGCAGCTCCTCGTTCGGGGTAAATCAGCCCCAGCATTTT
-	TRBJ2-1	TRBD2	TRBV15	CATGAGGRHEQFF	TGTGCCACCGGAGCGGGAGGGAGGCATGAGCAGTTCTTC
-	TRBJ2-3	TRBD2	TRBV4-1	CASSPVSLAGVRDTQYF	TGCGCCAGCAGCCCCGTCTCCCTAGCGGGAGTCAGAGATACGCAGTATTTT
-	TRBJ1-2	-	TRBV7-3	CASSLGWGANYGYTF	TGTGCCAGCAGCTTAGGCTGGGGAGCTAACTATGGCTACACCTTC
-	TRBJ2-7	TRBD1	TRBV3-1	CASSPWTGGLNEQYF	TGTGCCAGCAGCCCCTGGACAGGGGGTTTGAACGAGCAGTACTTC
-	TRBJ1-2	-	TRBV20-1	CSARDPGRGGSKGGYTF	TGCAGTGCTAGAGATCCGGGTAGGGGAGGATCTAAGGGAGGCTACACCTTC
-	TRBJ2-2	TRBD2	TRBV7-2	CASSKGLAGAANTGELFF	TGTGCCAGCAGCAAGGGACTAGCGGGGGCCGCGAACACCGGGGAGCTGTTTTTT
-	TRBJ2-1	-	TRBV7-6	CASSGTGGTHRNEQFF	TGTGCCAGCAGCGGAACGGGCGGGACCCACCGAAATGAGCAGTTCTTC
-	TRBJ2-3	TRBD1	TRBV27	CATLPQGHGTDTQYF	TGTGCCACCCTGCCACAGGGGCATGGCACAGATACGCAGTATTTT
-	TRBJ2-5	-	TRBV23-1	CASSQSIPRETQYF	TGCGCCAGCAGTCAATCCATCCCACGGGAGACCCAGTACTTC
few	TRBJ2-6	TRBD1	TRBV4-2	CASSGNGQGYNSGANVLTF	TGTGCCAGCAGCGGAAACGGACAGGGGTACAACTCTGGGGCCAACGTCCTGACTTTC
few	TRBJ2-1	-	TRBV7-2	CASSFRGAPYNEQFF	TGTGCCAGCAGCTTTCGAGGGGCCCCGTACAATGAGCAGTTCTTC
few	TRBJ2-2	-	TRBV7-2	CASRNRWDTGELFF	TGTGCCAGCAGGAACCGCTGGGACACCGGGGAGCTGTTTTTT
-	TRBJ2-4	-	TRBV7-2	CASSLYRDSLAAKNIQYF	TGTGCCAGCAGCTTATACCGGGACTCCCTAGCGGCCAAAAACATTCAGTACTTC
few	TRBJ2-3	TRBD1	TRBV5-4	CASSPRQGSDTQYF	TGTGCCAGCAGCCCCAGACAGGGGTCAGATACGCAGTATTTT
few	TRBJ2-1	-	TRBV11-2	CASRRPGGGYNEQFF	TGTGCCAGCAGGCGCCCAGGGGGGGGATACAATGAGCAGTTCTTC
few	TRBJ1-1	-	TRBV7-2	CASSSAGLNTEAFF	TGTGCCAGCAGCTCCGCAGGACTGAACACTGAAGCTTTCTTT
few	TRBJ1-2	-	TRBV20-1	CSAVDYLRTDGNYGYTF	TGCAGTGCCGTGGACTACCTGAGGACAGACGGCAACTATGGCTACACCTTC
-	TRBJ2-1	-	TRBV7-9	CASSLAGIVNEQFF	TGTGCCAGCAGCTTAGCAGGAATCGTCAATGAGCAGTTCTTC
few	TRBJ2-7	-	TRBV28	CASSYGVREQYF	TGTGCCAGCAGTTACGGGGTGAGAGAGCAGTACTTC
few	TRBJ2-7	TRBD2	TRBV7-2	CASSRPSGRDDEQYF	TGTGCCAGCAGCCGTCCTAGCGGGAGGGACGACGAGCAGTACTTC